This T cell receptor (beta chain) was documented in a study of cytomegalovirus exposure and HLA in healthy donors. Whole-study results and caveats: It was only CMV serostatus that was available as immune exposure information.

This clone turned up a few times. The antigen is undetermined. This CDR3 is 17 amino acids long. CDR1 is MGHRA and CDR2 is YSYEKL in the germline V gene. J was trimmed by 7 bases and V by 0 bases; bases with no gene match: 10. Vbeta (60) and Jbeta (13) primers were used in the PCR. Repertoires were generated with immunoSEQ multiplex PCR, while TCRdb's copy carries only in-frame clones and drops some. In the table there are 90,000 or so clones, approximately 64% of which are singletons. This rearrangement joins TRBV4-1 to TRBJ2-1, with TRBD2 matching 9 bases. This TCR derives from a boy younger than 18 in good health and CMV-seropositive. The specimen was PBMCs. CDR3 amino acids: CASSQEGSSGGKNEQFF. DNA of the CDR3: TGCGCCAGCAGCCAAGAAGGTTCCAGCGGGGGGAAAAATGAGCAGTTCTTC.